This record concerns one T cell receptor beta chain sequence. These data come from a study of blood T cell repertoires in COVID-19. Overall study context: There were acute and convalescent COVID-19 samples, and they came from the United States, Italy and Spain. PBMCs, B-cell-depleted T cells, or T cells provided the cDNA or gDNA that made up the material.

As handled by the study authors: The assay estimated nucleated cells by amplifying reference gene primers. Generated by immunoSEQ multiplex PCR, the TCRdb table keeps only in-frame clones and is missing some. V and J calls and clone size are those listed in that table; D and trimming were worked out from the DNA. The data hold some 280,000 clones, with about nine tenths observed a single time. Sequenced: peripheral blood. The sequence derives from a woman aged 40 to 55 who had recovered from COVID-19.

CDR3 DNA: TGTGCCAGCAGGGAGGGAAGGGGAATGAACACTGAAGCTTTCTTT. Translating gives CASREGRGMNTEAFF. The chain carries TRBV5-5 and TRBJ1-1; the D gene is possibly TRBD1 (5 bases). The length of the CDR3 is 15 residues. With 5 bases removed from V and 0 bases from J, the gap between germline ends came to 14 bases. CDR1 SGHKS and CDR2 YYEKEE come from the germline V gene (reference sequence).